These 28 T cell receptor beta chains came from one sample sequenced in a study of OX40 agonist ivuxolimab in advanced cancers. This table comes from immunoSEQ multiplex PCR, and its TCRdb copy is limited to in-frame clones, with some not included. The top ten clones hold roughly 69% of a sample with more than 13,000 clones, roughly 87% of them seen once. Sequences were derived from CD4+ or CD8+ T cells sorted from blood, sampled in a trial of the OX40 agonist ivuxolimab. The receptor source for this set is an adult with an advanced solid tumor such as melanoma, head and neck, liver or kidney cancer.

V usage is TRBV7-6 and J usage is TRBJ2-7; D is ambiguous. This CDR3 spans 14 amino acids. V was pared by 1 base and J by 2 bases, with 9 bases between. The germline gives CDR1 SGHVS, CDR2 FNYEAQ. The chain's CDR3 is CASSLGDGAYEQYF. The CDR3 DNA is TGTGCCAGCAGCTTAGGCGATGGGGCCTACGAGCAGTACTTC.

This chain connects TRBV7-9 to TRBJ2-3, with D perhaps matching TRBD2 (6 bases). This CDR3 region has 13 residues. The germline V and J ends were trimmed by 8 bases and 6 bases, with 15 bases remaining between them. The germline CDR1 and CDR2 sequences are SEHNR and FQNEAQ (reference sequence). For the CDR3, the DNA is TGTGCCAGCGACCGAGGGGAGGCGGATACGCAGTATTTT. Its translation: CASDRGEADTQYF.

The V gene is TRBV19, the J gene TRBJ1-1, with 7 positions matching TRBD1. The CDR3 contains 15 residues. Per germline, CDR1 LNHDA and CDR2 SQIVND (reference sequence). V lost 6 bases, J lost 7 bases, and 14 bases stayed unmatched. DNA of the CDR3: TGTGCCAGTAGATCGGCCCGGGACAGAGCTGATGAAGCTTTCTTT. Translation: CASRSARDRADEAFF.

The CDR3 here is CASSNSGGAGKTQYF. The CDR3 DNA is TGTGCCAGCAGCAATAGCGGGGGGGCCGGGAAGACCCAGTACTTC. The V and J genes are TRBV11-3 and TRBJ2-5; 11 nucleotides match TRBD2. Germline V CDR1 and CDR2: SGHNT, YENEEA. The CDR3 has 15 amino acids. V lost 5 bases and J lost 6; bases outside the gene matches: 8.

The DNA for the CDR3 is TGTGCCAGTAGTATAGATCTCCTTAGCAATCAGCCCCAGCATTTT. Its translation is CASSIDLLSNQPQHF. The chain has TRBV19 and TRBJ1-5; no definite D call. Per the germline V gene, CDR1 is LNHDA and CDR2 is SQIVND (reference sequence). The CDR3 spans 15 residues. Trimming pared 0 bases from V and 0 bases from J, leaving 6 bases between.

This sequence joins TRBV10-3 and TRBJ2-7; unclear D gene. This CDR3 comprises 13 residues. The V gene lost 0 bases and the J gene lost 3 bases, with 6 bases spanning the gap. The V gene's germline CDR1 is ENHRY and CDR2 SYGVKD. The CDR3 sequence is CAISESILYEQYF. The CDR3 DNA sequence: TGTGCCATCAGTGAGTCGATCCTCTACGAGCAGTACTTC.

This clone was detected once. The chain couples TRBV15 to TRBJ2-5; 13 bases fit TRBD2. Germline loops: CDR1 LNHNV, CDR2 YYDKDF (reference sequence). This CDR3 is built from 16 residues. The ends lost 5 bases at V and 4 bases at J; junction bases unmatched: 7. The CDR3 sequence is CATSFGLAGDAETQYF. The CDR3 nucleotides are TGTGCCACCAGCTTCGGACTAGCGGGAGATGCAGAGACCCAGTACTTC. Filled out from reference TRBV15 and TRBJ2-5, the complete variable domain reads DAMVIQNPRYQVTQFGKPVTLSCSQTLNHNVMYWYQQKSSQAPKLLFHYYDKDFNNEADTPDNFQSRRPNTSFCFLDIRSPGLGDTAMYLCATSFGLAGDAETQYFGPGTRLLVL.

The chain employs TRBV6-4 and TRBJ2-7; TRBD1 matches at 7 bases. The germline V gene has CDR1 MRHNA and CDR2 SNTAGT. The V gene end was trimmed by 7 bases and the J gene end by 5 bases; junction bases not matched to a gene: 11. There are 14 residues in the CDR3. Here the CDR3 reads CASTRDRVFHEQYF. DNA for the CDR3: TGTGCCAGCACCAGAGACAGGGTGTTCCACGAGCAGTACTTC.

In this sample, this clone turned up a few times. The CDR3 DNA is TGTGCCAGCAGTGAATACCCCCTGGGACAGGGTGGGGTGAACACTGAAGCTTTCTTT. Its protein is CASSEYPLGQGGVNTEAFF. This sequence joins TRBV2 and TRBJ1-1; 9 nucleotides match TRBD1. This CDR3 comprises 19 residues. The germline V gene encodes CDR1 SNHLY and CDR2 FYNNEI. The V segment lost 2 bases and the J segment 0 bases; nucleotides outside the gene matches: 13.

The genes are TRBV7-3 and TRBJ2-7, with 12 bases that match TRBD2. The CDR3 runs to 21 residues. Trimming cost V 4 bases and J 1 base; bases outside gene matches: 20. CDR1 is SGHTA, CDR2 FQGTGA, per germline. The CDR3: CASSSPLGGPASGRESYEQYF. In nucleotides, the CDR3 is TGTGCCAGCAGCTCCCCCCTCGGGGGTCCTGCTAGCGGGAGGGAATCCTACGAGCAGTACTTC.

The rearrangement joins TRBV6-1 to TRBJ1-5, with D perhaps TRBD1 (6 bases). The germline V gene has CDR1 MNHNS and CDR2 SASEGT. The V and J ends lost 2 bases and 0 bases respectively, with 20 bases between them. There are 19 residues in the CDR3. This CDR3 is CASSEWQGRLDYSNQPQHF. The CDR3 bases are TGTGCCAGCAGTGAATGGCAGGGGCGGTTGGACTATAGCAATCAGCCCCAGCATTTT.

The chain recombines TRBV7-8 with TRBJ1-4; no firm D call. CDR1 is SGHVS, CDR2 FQNEAQ, per germline. V lost 5 bases and J 6 bases, leaving 10 bases between the germline ends. The CDR3 is 13 amino acids. CDR3 in DNA: TGTGCCAGCAGCGAACCACCCTATGAAAAACTGTTTTTT. Amino acid sequence: CASSEPPYEKLFF.

The rearrangement uses TRBV11-2 and TRBJ2-7; D gene ambiguous. CDR1 is SGHAT and CDR2 is FQNNGV in the germline V gene. V was pared by 3 bases and J by 7 bases, with 10 bases between. The CDR3 spans 12 residues. The CDR3 spells CASSLIGPEQYF. CDR3 nucleotides: TGTGCCAGCAGCTTGATAGGTCCGGAGCAGTACTTC. Complete variable domain (other parts from reference TRBV11-2 and TRBJ2-7): EAGVAQSPRYKIIEKRQSVAFWCNPISGHATLYWYQQILGQGPKLLIQFQNNGVVDDSQLPKDRFSAERLKGVDSTLKIQPAKLEDSAVYLCASSLIGPEQYFGPGTRLTVT.

This clone was observed a single time. This chain uses TRBV27 with TRBJ1-2; D perhaps matches TRBD1 (5 bases). V was cut by 5 bases and J by 6 bases, with 22 bases left in between. The CDR3 spans 16 residues. Germline V gene sequence: CDR1 MNHEY, CDR2 SMNVEV (reference sequence). CDR3: CASSPHPLAGINGYTF. As DNA, the CDR3 is TGTGCCAGCAGTCCCCACCCGTTGGCAGGGATCAATGGCTACACCTTC.

The chain is built from TRBV5-1 and TRBJ1-1; TRBD1 is a possible D gene (5 bases). CDR1 and CDR2 (germline): SGHRS, YFSETQ. The CDR3 spans 15 residues. V lost 3 bases and J 4 bases, leaving 16 bases between the germline ends. The CDR3 DNA reads TGCGCCAGCAGCTCGAGCGGGGACTTGGGCACTGAAGCTTTCTTT. It codes for CASSSSGDLGTEAFF.

The chain uses TRBV6-8 and TRBJ1-5, with D unresolved. Trimming left V 5 bases short and J 8 bases short, with 7 bases between. Per the germline V gene, CDR1 is MNHGY and CDR2 is SAAAGT. CDR3 length: 11 residues. In nucleotides, the CDR3 is TGTGCCAGCAGTGGTGGGGAGCCCCAGCATTTT. It yields the protein CASSGGEPQHF.

The chain recombines TRBV7-9 with TRBJ2-5; 10 nucleotides line up with TRBD2. The germline V gene has CDR1 SEHNR and CDR2 FQNEAQ (reference sequence). There are 15 residues in the CDR3. J was trimmed by 3 bases and V by 3 bases; bases with no gene match: 4. The CDR3: CASSLKTSGKETQYF. In DNA, the CDR3 is TGTGCCAGCAGCTTGAAAACTAGCGGGAAAGAGACCCAGTACTTC.

The chain has TRBV6-1 and TRBJ2-5; tentatively, D is TRBD1 (6 bases). The germline V gene encodes CDR1 MNHNS and CDR2 SASEGT. There are 11 residues in the CDR3. Trimming removed 8 bases from V and 11 bases from J, with 15 bases in between. The CDR3 here is CASVQGGEQYF. Written as DNA, the CDR3 is TGTGCCAGCGTTCAAGGGGGAGAGCAGTACTTC.

The chain is built from TRBV4-2 and TRBJ2-7; D is perhaps TRBD1 (5 bases). From germline, CDR1 is LGHNA and CDR2 YNFKEQ. V was pared by 1 base and J by 3 bases, with 16 bases between. The CDR3 has 16 residues. This CDR3 reads CASSQGGKLTNYEQYF. The DNA for the CDR3 is TGTGCCAGCAGCCAAGGGGGCAAGCTTACGAACTACGAGCAGTACTTC.

This sequence joins TRBV23-1 and TRBJ2-4, with D uncertain. TRBV23-1 is labeled an ORF, and its function is uncertain. Trimming removed 1 base at V and 0 bases at J, with 19 bases between. This CDR3 is built from 19 residues. CDR3 region: CASSQLGPGLIKAKNIQYF. The CDR3 DNA is TGCGCCAGCAGTCAATTGGGTCCCGGCTTGATTAAAGCCAAAAACATTCAGTACTTC.

The CDR3 sequence is CASNLGTALRYNNEQFF. CDR3 nucleotide sequence: TGTGCCAGCAACCTCGGGACAGCATTGAGATACAACAATGAGCAGTTCTTC. The chain recombines TRBV6-4 with TRBJ2-1; 7 bases are a match to TRBD1. Per germline, CDR1 MRHNA and CDR2 SNTAGT. Losses at the gene ends were 7 bases for V and 5 bases for J; bases not matched to a gene: 17. The length of the CDR3 is 17 residues.

This chain links TRBV6-1 with TRBJ2-6; D unresolved. The CDR3 is 14 residues long. The V end lost 7 bases, the J end lost 0 bases, and 7 bases lay between the germline ends. In germline, CDR1 is MNHNS, CDR2 SASEGT. The CDR3 nucleotides read TGTGCCAGCACTAGGACCTCTGGGGCCAACGTCCTGACTTTC. It translates to CASTRTSGANVLTF.

The CDR3 protein is CASSPTDRGDQPQHF. In nucleotides, the CDR3 is TGTGCCAGCAGCCCCACGGACAGGGGGGATCAGCCCCAGCATTTT. This chain links TRBV7-9 with TRBJ1-5; 10 positions agree with TRBD1. The CDR3 loop spans 15 amino acids. V was pared by 5 bases and J by 5 bases, with 6 bases of the junction left unmatched. Germline values: CDR1 SEHNR, CDR2 FQNEAQ (reference sequence). The full variable domain, in which reference TRBV7-9 and TRBJ1-5 provide the parts outside the CDR3, is DTGVSQNPRHKITKRGQNVTFRCDPISEHNRLYWYRQTLGQGPEFLTYFQNEAQLEKSRLLSDRFSAERPKGSFSTLEIQRTEQGDSAMYLCASSPTDRGDQPQHFGDGTRLSIL.

The chain combines TRBV4-3 with TRBJ2-1, with TRBD2 as a possible D gene (5 bases). The length of the CDR3 is 14 residues. Germline CDR1 is LGHNA and CDR2 is YSLEER. Trimming removed 0 bases at V and 15 bases at J, with 18 bases between. The CDR3 reads CASSQDRGGSAPFF. The CDR3 DNA sequence: TGCGCCAGCAGCCAAGATCGGGGTGGGAGTGCTCCGTTCTTC.

This sequence joins TRBV7-9 and TRBJ2-6; 8 nucleotides match TRBD1. The CDR3 contains 17 residues. V shed 6 bases, J shed 2 bases, and the junction held 9 bases outside the gene matches. The germline CDR1 and CDR2 sequences are SEHNR and FQNEAQ (reference sequence). The CDR3 reads CASSPRQGTTGANVLTF. The CDR3 DNA is TGTGCCAGCAGTCCCAGACAGGGGACGACTGGGGCCAACGTCCTGACTTTC.

The CDR3 region has the DNA TGTGCCAGCAGTGATCGGGCACCTGGCTACACCTTC. It translates to CASSDRAPGYTF. V usage is TRBV2 and J usage is TRBJ1-2; D ambiguous. Per the germline V gene, CDR1 is SNHLY and CDR2 is FYNNEI. The CDR3 is 12 residues long. Between the trimmed V and J ends, which lost 3 bases and 7 bases, there was a span of 9 bases.

The rearrangement joins TRBV5-1 to TRBJ1-2; perhaps TRBD1 as D (5 bases). Trimming pared 0 bases from V and 4 bases from J, leaving 16 bases between. Germline V gives CDR1 SGHRS, CDR2 YFSETQ. The CDR3 consists of 16 residues. This chain's CDR3 is CASSLDLGAALYGYTF. Written as DNA, the CDR3 is TGCGCCAGCAGCTTGGATTTAGGGGCGGCACTCTATGGCTACACCTTC.

The CDR3 DNA reads as TGTGCCAGCAGCCTCGAAGGAGGGGATCAGCCCCAGCATTTT. Protein: CASSLEGGDQPQHF. The V call is TRBV5-5, the J call TRBJ1-5, with D possibly matching TRBD1 (5 bases). CDR1 and CDR2 (germline): SGHKS, YYEKEE (reference sequence). This CDR3 is built from 14 residues. The ends were cut back, 4 bases at V and 5 bases at J, with 13 bases in the middle.